Described below is a single T cell receptor (beta chain) sequence and its context. As handled by the study authors: Estimated nucleated cell counts came from reference gene primer amplification. Here immunoSEQ multiplex PCR was the method, and the copy in TCRdb shows in-frame clones only, minus some. D and trimming were read from the DNA, whereas the V and J calls and clone size are those reported in that table. The sample lists some 170,000 clones; around 80% were seen once. The data were obtained in a study of blood T cell repertoires in COVID-19. Study at large: The origin of the acute and convalescent COVID-19 samples was the United States, Italy and Spain. Nucleic acid was either cDNA or gDNA, and it came from T cells, B-cell-depleted T cells, or PBMCs.

Seattle participants joined during active infection and were tracked over time. Germline lookup yields CDR1 MNHNS and CDR2 SASEGT. Trimming took 2 bases from V and 4 from J, leaving 14 bases between them. The CDR3 extends over 15 amino acids. This chain uses TRBV6-1 with TRBJ1-1; D gene ambiguous. The source is a woman in her thirties or forties with COVID-19, enrolled during active disease. Input material: peripheral blood. The CDR3 spells CASSEWSHSPTEAFF. DNA of the CDR3: TGTGCCAGCAGTGAATGGAGTCATTCCCCCACTGAAGCTTTCTTT.